Detailed here is one T cell receptor beta chain. These data come from a study of naive and memory T cell subsets. CDR3 length: 13 amino acids. Germline V CDR1 and CDR2: MDHEN, SYDVKM. J was trimmed by 4 bases and V by 8 bases; bases with no gene match: 5. The beta constant-region primer was an equimolar mix of two oligonucleotides covering TRBC1 and TRBC2. Ligated cDNA was amplified by four rounds of PCR with nested alpha and beta constant-region primers and SP2. TCRdb used MiXCR to reprocess the UMI-ligation and nested PCR reads, holding one entry per CDR3 protein. The sample contains 100,000 to 150,000 distinct CDR3 sequences, just over 35% of which appear only once.

Input material: central memory CD4+ T cells from blood. The chain is built from TRBV28 and TRBJ2-4; 7 bases match TRBD2. This TCR was recovered from a human donor in good health. The CDR3 sequence is CASLGSGKNIQYF. The DNA of the CDR3 is TGTGCCAGCCTTGGTAGCGGGAAAAACATTCAGTACTTC. Complete variable domain (other parts from reference TRBV28 and TRBJ2-4): DVKVTQSSRYLVKRTGEKVFLECVQDMDHENMFWYRQDPGLGLRLIYFSYDVKMKEKGDIPEGYSVSREKKERFSLILESASTNQTSMYLCASLGSGKNIQYFGAGTRLSVL.